The T cell receptor (beta chain) described here comes from a study of human T cells and chemical hapten exposure. TCRdb reprocessed the RACE reads with MiXCR, giving one entry per CDR3 protein. The table lists 65,000 to 70,000 distinct CDR3 sequences, approximately 10% of them singletons. Time point specified: pre-sensitization, week 0. As to treatment: therapeutic diphenylcyclopropenone sensitization with weekly scalp DPC. The CDR3 is made up of 15 amino acids. CDR1 is LGHDT and CDR2 is YNNKEL in the germline V gene (reference sequence). Trimming left V 1 base short and J 1 base short, with 5 bases between.

The V and J genes are TRBV3-1 and TRBJ2-6; weak D call: TRBD1 (5 bases). This clonotype was obtained from a woman aged 45 to 65 with alopecia areata. Some clones in this sample may be carry-over from other donors' samples. This specimen was whole blood, taken in connection with sensitization to the hapten diphenylcyclopropenone (DPC). CDR3 sequence: CASSQAGSGANVLTF. DNA for the CDR3: TGTGCCAGCAGCCAAGCAGGGTCTGGGGCCAACGTCCTGACTTTC.